This TCR beta chain was sequenced during a study of cytomegalovirus exposure and HLA in healthy donors. For the study at large: Roughly 170 million T cells yielded 117 million unique TCR beta sequences in earlier analysis.

The PCR ran on 60 Vbeta and 13 Jbeta primers. TCRdb's copy holds only in-frame clones and misses some; the assay was immunoSEQ multiplex PCR. The sample holds a few hundred thousand clones, 80% to 95% seen once. Study-wide results and limits: Within the data, a cluster of highly shared sequence variants was likely a sequencing artifact. Relative to the approximately 700-donor mean, N-insertions were reportedly fewer in an Asian-associated ancestry cluster in a later analysis. DRB1 showed the most TCR associations and HLA-C the fewest in a later analysis, as rates varied by HLA locus.

With V trimmed by 3 bases and J by 6 bases, 8 bases remained unmatched. CDR1 and CDR2 from the germline V gene are SGHNT and YENEEA. CDR3 length equals 16 residues. With regard to this clone: Its antigen is still unknown.

This receptor was obtained from a girl aged 2 to 9 in good health and CMV-seronegative. The sequencing input was PBMCs. This chain connects TRBV11-3 to TRBJ2-2; TRBD1 aligns across 9 bases. The CDR3 nucleotides read TGTGCCAGCAGCTTTAGGACAGGGGCCTTGGCCGGGGAGCTGTTTTTT. It is translated as CASSFRTGALAGELFF.